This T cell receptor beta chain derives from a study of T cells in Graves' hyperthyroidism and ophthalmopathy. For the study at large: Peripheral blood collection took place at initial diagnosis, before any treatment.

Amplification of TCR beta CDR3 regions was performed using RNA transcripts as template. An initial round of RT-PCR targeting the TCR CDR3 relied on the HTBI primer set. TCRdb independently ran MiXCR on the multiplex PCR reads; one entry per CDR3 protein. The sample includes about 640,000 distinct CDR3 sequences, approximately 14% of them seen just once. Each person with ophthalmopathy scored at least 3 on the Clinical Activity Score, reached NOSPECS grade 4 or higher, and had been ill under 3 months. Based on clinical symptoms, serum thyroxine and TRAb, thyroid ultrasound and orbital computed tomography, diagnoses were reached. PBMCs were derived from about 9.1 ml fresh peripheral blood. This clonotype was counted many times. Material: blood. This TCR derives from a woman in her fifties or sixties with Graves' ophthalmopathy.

CDR3 DNA sequence: TGTGCCAGCAGTTTATCGGGGGCGCGGGGAGCTTTCTTT. It is translated as CASSLSGARGAFF. V and J are TRBV28 and TRBJ1-1, with D tentatively TRBD1 (6 bases). The CDR3 spans 13 residues. The germline gives CDR1 MDHEN, CDR2 SYDVKM. V shed 1 base and J shed 10 bases, with 13 bases lying between them.